These 20 T cell receptor beta chains were all obtained from the same sample, sequenced in a study of blood T cell repertoires in COVID-19. Profiling relied on immunoSEQ multiplex PCR, and the TCRdb table lists in-frame clones only, not all of them. The repertoire holds tens of thousands of clones, with approximately 88% as singletons. The sequenced sample was peripheral blood. The receptors come from a man aged 45-65 years with active COVID-19.

This chain joins TRBV27 and TRBJ2-1, with 7 positions matching TRBD2. Germline lookup yields CDR1 MNHEY and CDR2 SMNVEV (reference sequence). The CDR3 extends over 16 amino acids. J gave up 0 bases and V 5 bases, and 7 bases lay outside the gene matches. Written as DNA, the CDR3 is TGTGCCAGCAGTCCCGAGCGGGGTGTCTCCTACAATGAGCAGTTCTTC. This encodes CASSPERGVSYNEQFF.

A word on this clone: The germline gene is not matched at one end of the junction; a read error may be the cause. The CDR3 protein is CVSSRNQPQHF. The CDR3 DNA follows: TGTGTCAGCAGTCGGAATCAGCCCCAGCATTTT. The rearrangement joins TRBV6-5 to TRBJ1-5; no firm D call. Germline CDR1 is MNHEY and CDR2 is SVGAGI. This CDR3 spans 11 amino acids.

Only one count was recorded for this clone. The V gene is TRBV6-2 or TRBV6-3, the J gene TRBJ2-7; 7 bases match TRBD2. CDR3 size: 15 residues. J was trimmed by 3 bases and V by 1 base; bases with no gene match: 6. Looked up from germline, CDR1 is MNHEY and CDR2 is SVGEGT. Written as DNA, the CDR3 is TGTGCCAGCAGTTACTTCCCCGGGACTAACTACGAGCAGTACTTC. Its translation is CASSYFPGTNYEQYF.

There are a few counts of this clone. This chain links TRBV9 with TRBJ1-6, with 8 bases fitting TRBD1. This CDR3 spans 15 amino acids. J lost 5 bases, V lost 3 bases, and 4 bases had no gene match. Germline CDR1 SGDLS, CDR2 YYNGEE. The CDR3 DNA is TGTGCCAGCAGCGCTAGGACAGGGAATAATTCACCCCTCCACTTT. Translating gives CASSARTGNNSPLHF.

The chain carries TRBV7-6 and TRBJ2-4; TRBD2 agrees at 8 bases. V was clipped by 3 bases and J by 3 bases; unmatched bases: 10. Germline loops: CDR1 SGHVS, CDR2 FNYEAQ. The CDR3 is made up of 17 amino acids. Here the CDR3 reads CASSFLSGDTGKNIQYF. The CDR3 nucleotides read TGTGCCAGCAGCTTCCTTAGCGGGGATACGGGCAAAAACATTCAGTACTTC.

The chain is built from TRBV7-9 and TRBJ2-5, with D possibly matching TRBD2 (5 bases). Trimming took off 1 base at V and 5 bases at J, with 11 bases between the two ends. CDR3 size: 14 residues. Per the germline V gene, CDR1 is SEHNR and CDR2 is FQNEAQ (reference sequence). In DNA, the CDR3 is TGTGCCAGCAGCTTAGGCAGGCGCGGGGAGACCCAGTACTTC. Translating it yields CASSLGRRGETQYF.

With respect to this clone: This may arise from a read error, as a much more abundant clone is one base away. This sequence joins TRBV7-9 and TRBJ2-5, with D possibly being TRBD1 (5 bases). Germline assignment: CDR1 SEHNR and CDR2 FQNEAQ (reference sequence). This CDR3 is built from 13 residues. V dropped 5 bases and J dropped 5 bases, with 12 bases sitting between them. The CDR3 here is CASSHGHSETQYF. The CDR3 DNA reads as TGTGCCAGCAGCCACGGACACTCTGAGACCCAGTACTTC.

This chain joins TRBV6-5 and TRBJ2-5; D may be TRBD2 (7 bases). The CDR3 contains 15 residues. Trimming pared 1 base from V and 1 base from J, leaving 10 bases between. In germline, CDR1 is MNHEY, CDR2 SVGAGI. In DNA form, the CDR3 reads TGTGCCAGCAGTTACTTCCGGGGGGCCCAAGAGACCCAGTACTTC. Translated, it gives CASSYFRGAQETQYF.

This clone was counted between two and nine times. This sequence joins TRBV7-8 and TRBJ1-1; TRBD1 agrees at 8 bases. V was pared by 5 bases and J by 2 bases, with 1 base of the junction left unmatched. The CDR3 extends over 13 amino acids. The germline CDR1 and CDR2 sequences are SGHVS and FQNEAQ. The CDR3 region is CASSGQGNTEAFF. The CDR3 DNA reads TGTGCCAGCAGCGGACAGGGTAACACTGAAGCTTTCTTT.

The gene calls are TRBV6-5 and TRBJ2-2; 9 bases map to TRBD2. Germline assignment: CDR1 MNHEY and CDR2 SVGAGI. V shed 4 bases, J shed 4 bases, and the junction held 7 bases outside the gene matches. This CDR3 contains 16 residues. DNA for the CDR3: TGTGCCAGCAGTTCCCCGACTAGCGGCATCACCGGGGAGCTGTTTTTT. Translated, it gives CASSSPTSGITGELFF.

The chain uses TRBV7-2 and TRBJ2-3, with 9 bases lining up with TRBD2. Germline CDR1 SGHTA, CDR2 FQGNSA. The CDR3 consists of 17 residues. V gave up 5 bases and J gave up 1 base; unmatched junction bases: 10. The chain's CDR3 is CASSPRGSGGRTDTQYF. The CDR3 DNA sequence: TGTGCCAGCAGCCCCCGGGGTAGCGGGGGACGCACAGATACGCAGTATTTT.

The chain couples TRBV5-6 to TRBJ2-1; unclear D gene. The CDR3 loop spans 15 amino acids. V was pared by 4 bases and J by 5 bases, with 16 bases between. Germline loops: CDR1 SGHDT, CDR2 YYEEEE. The CDR3 here is CASSPHRQANNEQFF. The DNA of the CDR3 is TGTGCCAGCAGCCCCCACCGGCAGGCGAACAATGAGCAGTTCTTC. Combining the CDR3 with reference TRBV5-6 and TRBJ2-1 gives the whole variable domain DAGVTQSPTHLIKTRGQQVTLRCSPKSGHDTVSWYQQALGQGPQFIFQYYEEEERQRGNFPDRFSGHQFPNYSSELNVNALLLGDSALYLCASSPHRQANNEQFFGPGTRLTVL.

V gene TRBV6-2 or TRBV6-3 combines with J gene TRBJ2-2, with D perhaps TRBD2 (5 bases). Germline CDR1 MNHEY, CDR2 SVGEGT. CDR3 length equals 13 residues. The V and J ends lost 5 bases and 5 bases respectively, with 9 bases between them. This CDR3 is CASSRRGTGELFF. In DNA, the CDR3 is TGTGCCAGCAGTCGTCGGGGAACCGGGGAGCTGTTTTTT.

V usage is TRBV12-3 or TRBV12-4 and J usage is TRBJ1-1; D remains ambiguous. V shed 3 bases and J shed 4 bases, with 9 bases lying between them. The CDR3 is 13 amino acids. The CDR3 DNA is TGTGCCAGCAGTTTCCGGGAGGGCACTGAAGCTTTCTTT. Its protein product is CASSFREGTEAFF.

This chain uses TRBV4-3 with TRBJ2-3, with TRBD2 matching 7 bases. V gave up 1 base and J gave up 10 bases; unmatched junction bases: 17. In germline, CDR1 is LGHNA, CDR2 YSLEER. This CDR3 has 17 residues. CDR3 sequence: CASSQVLSSGGGGSQYF. The CDR3 DNA follows: TGCGCCAGCAGCCAAGTACTATCCTCTGGCGGGGGAGGTTCGCAGTATTTT.

This chain connects TRBV6-1 to TRBJ2-3; 12 bases match TRBD1. Germline V gene sequence: CDR1 MNHNS, CDR2 SASEGT. The J segment lost 6 bases and the V segment lost 4 bases, leaving 11 bases of the junction unmatched. The CDR3 totals 17 residues. The CDR3 region is CASSAHFGTGGADTQYF. The CDR3, as DNA: TGTGCCAGCAGTGCCCATTTCGGGACAGGGGGCGCGGATACGCAGTATTTT.

The chain carries TRBV9 and TRBJ2-7, with D possibly being TRBD1 (5 bases). V lost 3 bases, J lost 0 bases, and 25 bases lay in between. This CDR3 contains 19 residues. Germline V gene data show CDR1 as SGDLS and CDR2 as YYNGEE. CDR3 nucleotides: TGTGCCAGCAGCGCCGTAGCCTCACCTAGGGGCCCTAGCTCCTACGAGCAGTACTTC. This encodes CASSAVASPRGPSSYEQYF.

V is TRBV7-9 and J is TRBJ2-2; 9 bases are shared with TRBD1. CDR3 size: 16 residues. Trimming took 5 bases from V and 6 from J; bases not matched to a gene: 10. Per germline, CDR1 SEHNR and CDR2 FQNEAQ (reference sequence). The CDR3 reads CASSHLTGQGSGELFF. In DNA form, the CDR3 reads TGTGCCAGCAGCCATCTAACGGGACAGGGCTCCGGGGAGCTGTTTTTT.

The rearrangement links TRBV5-4 to TRBJ2-7; no clear D gene. This CDR3 region has 13 residues. Germline V gene lookup returns CDR1 SGHNT and CDR2 YYREEE (reference sequence). Trimming stripped 0 bases from V and 6 bases from J, with 10 bases between. CDR3 bases: TGTGCCAGCAGCTTGGGGCCCCGGAGCGAGCAGTACTTC. It encodes CASSLGPRSEQYF. Full variable domain (missing parts from reference TRBV5-4 and TRBJ2-7): ETGVTQSPTHLIKTRGQQVTLRCSSQSGHNTVSWYQQALGQGPQFIFQYYREEENGRGNFPPRFSGLQFPNYSSELNVNALELDDSALYLCASSLGPRSEQYFGPGTRLTVT.

The chain links TRBV9 to TRBJ1-1, with a weak D call TRBD1 (5 bases). V lost 1 base and J lost 4, with 17 bases in between. The CDR3 is made up of 16 amino acids. The germline V gene has CDR1 SGDLS and CDR2 YYNGEE. The CDR3 DNA reads TGTGCCAGCAGCGTAAACGGGGGGACGGGGATCACTGAAGCTTTCTTT. It codes for CASSVNGGTGITEAFF. The whole variable domain, filled in from reference TRBV9 and TRBJ1-1, reads DSGVTQTPKHLITATGQRVTLRCSPRSGDLSVYWYQQSLDQGLQFLIQYYNGEERAKGNILERFSAQQFPDLHSELNLSSLELGDSALYFCASSVNGGTGITEAFFGQGTRLTVV.